This is a list of T cell receptor beta chains from one sample in a study of human T cells and chemical hapten exposure. TCRdb redid the calling of the RACE reads with MiXCR, one entry per CDR3 protein. The data show roughly 120,000 distinct CDR3 sequences, over 10% seen once. Sample: whole blood, taken in connection with sensitization to the hapten diphenylcyclopropenone (DPC). Receptors originate from a woman in her 50s with alopecia areata. Some clones in this sample may be carry-over from other donors' samples. The CDR3 runs from the conserved cysteine through the conserved F or W. D genes are given only for firm matches. Size values are once, few and many counts, or a class for expanded clones, and some rows have none.

many	TRBV14	TRBJ2-1	.	TGTGCCAGCAGCCAAGTCGGCTGGTCCAATGAGCAGTTCTTC	CASSQVGWSNEQFF
few	TRBV5-1	TRBJ2-5	.	TGCGCCAGCAGAGGAGACTGGGAGACCCAGTACTTC	CASRGDWETQYF
many	TRBV11-2	TRBJ2-1	TRBD2	TGTGCCAGCAGCTCTTCTAGCGGGAGGCAGTTCTTC	CASSSSSGRQFF
many	TRBV4-2	TRBJ2-2	.	TGTGCCAGCAGCCAAGATCCAAGGGACGCGAACACCGGGGAGCTGTTTTTT	CASSQDPRDANTGELFF
many	TRBV6-2/TRBV6-3	TRBJ1-5	TRBD1	TGTGCCAGCAGAGAACACGGACAGGGGGATAAGCCCCAGCATTTT	CASREHGQGDKPQHF
.	TRBV18	TRBJ2-7	.	TGTGCCAGCTCACCAACAGCGGAAGGGTACGAGCAGTACTTC	CASSPTAEGYEQYF
few	TRBV20-1	TRBJ2-3	.	TGCAGTGCTAGAGTCACGATTAGCACAGATACGCAGTATTTT	CSARVTISTDTQYF
.	TRBV12-3/TRBV12-4	TRBJ1-5	.	TGTGCCAGCACCCTTGTGGGGGACTACTATCAGCCCCAGCATTTT	CASTLVGDYYQPQHF
.	TRBV3-1	TRBJ2-4	.	TGTGCCAGCAGCCAAGATCTCCCAGGCGCTGGGACCAAAAACATTCAGTACTTC	CASSQDLPGAGTKNIQYF
.	TRBV28	TRBJ2-7	.	TGTGCCAGCAGTTTAGGGCAGGTCTGGGAGCAGTACTTC	CASSLGQVWEQYF
few	TRBV10-3	TRBJ1-2	.	TGTGCCATCAGTGACTTCGCTGTAGATGGCTACACCTTC	CAISDFAVDGYTF
.	TRBV27	TRBJ2-7	.	TGTGCCAGCAGCAACCACAAGACTCCTCTCGTGGAAGAGCAGTACTTC	CASSNHKTPLVEEQYF
many	TRBV7-4	TRBJ1-1	.	TGTGCCAGCAGCCCGGGGAGTGATTTTCAAGCTTTCTTT	CASSPGSDFQAFF
.	TRBV7-2	TRBJ2-5	.	TGTGTCAGCACCCGACAGTTAGAGACCCAGTACTTC	CVSTRQLETQYF
many	TRBV12-3/TRBV12-4	TRBJ2-2	TRBD1	TGTGCCAGCAGAACGACAGGGCCCGGGGAGCTGTTTTTT	CASRTTGPGELFF
.	TRBV7-9	TRBJ2-2	TRBD1	TGTGCCAGCAGCCCGGGGACAGGGTCTGGGACCGGGGAGCTGTTTTTT	CASSPGTGSGTGELFF
.	TRBV19	TRBJ2-6	.	TGTGCCAGTAGTATAAGTTTTCCCTCTGGGGCCAACGTCCTGACTTTC	CASSISFPSGANVLTF
few	TRBV4-3	TRBJ2-3	.	TGCGCCAGCAGCCAAGTCGCGAGGGGGGACACAGATACGCAGTATTTT	CASSQVARGDTDTQYF
.	TRBV20-1	TRBJ2-7	.	TGCAGTGCTCCTCGAGACGGATACGAGCAGTACTTC	CSAPRDGYEQYF
many	TRBV12-3/TRBV12-4	TRBJ2-3	TRBD2	TGTGCCAGCAGTTCGGCGGGGGGCGTGGCAGATACGCAGTATTTT	CASSSAGGVADTQYF
many	TRBV4-2	TRBJ1-1	.	TGTGCCAGCAGCCGAGGCCCGGGTGAAGCTTTCTTT	CASSRGPGEAFF
few	TRBV7-2	TRBJ2-3	.	TGTGCCAGCAGCCTCCGCGGGGGCACAGATACGCAGTATTTT	CASSLRGGTDTQYF
few	TRBV7-2	TRBJ2-1	.	TGTGCCAGCAGCACCAGGACTGGGAAGGAGCAGTTCTTC	CASSTRTGKEQFF
.	TRBV28	TRBJ1-1	.	TGTGCCAGCACCCTAAGTGAGAACACTGAAGCTTTCTTT	CASTLSENTEAFF
.	TRBV13	TRBJ2-3	TRBD1	TGTGCCAGCAGCCTAACAACCCCCCTGGGACAGAAAACCACAGATACGCAGTATTTT	CASSLTTPLGQKTTDTQYF
few	TRBV20-1	TRBJ2-7	TRBD1	TGCAGTGCTGCCCTGGGACAGGGCTACGAGCAGTACTTC	CSAALGQGYEQYF
many	TRBV20-1	TRBJ2-4	.	TGCAGTGCGCCCCCGGGACTCCAAAACATTCAGTACTTC	CSAPPGLQNIQYF
few	TRBV10-3	TRBJ2-2	.	TGTGCCATCAGTGAGTCGATACTTTTGCGGGGGCGCGGAACCGGGGAGCTGTTTTTT	CAISESILLRGRGTGELFF